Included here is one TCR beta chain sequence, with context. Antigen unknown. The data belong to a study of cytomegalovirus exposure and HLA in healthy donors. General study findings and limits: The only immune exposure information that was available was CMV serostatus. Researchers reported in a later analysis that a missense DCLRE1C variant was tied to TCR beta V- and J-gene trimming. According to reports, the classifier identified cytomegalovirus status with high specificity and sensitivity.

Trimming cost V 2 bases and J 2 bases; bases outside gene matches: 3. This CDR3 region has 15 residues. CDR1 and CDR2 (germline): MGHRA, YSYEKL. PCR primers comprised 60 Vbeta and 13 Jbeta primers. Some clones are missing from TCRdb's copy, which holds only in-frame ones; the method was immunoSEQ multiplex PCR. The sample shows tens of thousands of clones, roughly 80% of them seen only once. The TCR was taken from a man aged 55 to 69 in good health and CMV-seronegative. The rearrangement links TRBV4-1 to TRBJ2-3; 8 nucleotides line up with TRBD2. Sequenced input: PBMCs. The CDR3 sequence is CASSQWRGATDTQYF. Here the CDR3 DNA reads TGCGCCAGCAGCCAATGGCGGGGGGCCACAGATACGCAGTATTTT.